What follows are 5 T cell receptor beta chains derived from one specimen sequenced in a study of shared clonotypes between healthy human individuals. Assay used: immunoSEQ multiplex PCR; TCRdb lists only in-frame clones, some missing. Of roughly 2.5 million clones detected, approximately 92% appear once; the ten largest clones hold roughly 0.13%. Specimen: naive CD4+ T cells sorted from blood. The subset here: CD45RA+ positively selected. Every receptor here comes from a young man in good health.

Only one count was recorded for this clone. The chain employs TRBV7-2 and TRBJ2-7; 9 bases map to TRBD2. The V and J ends lost 2 bases and 0 bases, in that order; junction bases with no gene match: 8. CDR3 size: 17 residues. Germline assignment: CDR1 SGHTA and CDR2 FQGNSA. This CDR3 reads CASSLLSGSGDSYEQYF. As DNA, the CDR3 is TGTGCCAGCAGCTTACTTAGCGGGAGCGGGGACTCCTACGAGCAGTACTTC.

This chain links TRBV19 with TRBJ1-4; no reliable D call. CDR1 and CDR2 (germline): LNHDA, SQIVND (reference sequence). This CDR3 contains 13 residues. V lost 6 bases and J 5 bases, leaving 10 bases between the germline ends. The CDR3 spells CASRPEGNEKLFF. The CDR3 DNA reads as TGTGCCAGTAGACCCGAAGGCAATGAAAAACTGTTTTTT. Full variable domain (outside the CDR3, taken from reference TRBV19 and TRBJ1-4): DGGITQSPKYLFRKEGQNVTLSCEQNLNHDAMYWYRQDPGQGLRLIYYSQIVNDFQKGDIAEGYSVSREKKESFPLTVTSAQKNPTAFYLCASRPEGNEKLFFGSGTQLSVL.

Turning to this clone: The sample holds other DNA sequences that translate to the same CDR3. This sequence joins TRBV27 and TRBJ1-1; D ambiguous. The V and J ends lost 3 bases and 1 base respectively, with 6 bases between them. This CDR3 has 13 residues. The germline CDR1 and CDR2 sequences are MNHEY and SMNVEV (reference sequence). CDR3 sequence reads: CASSFAGNTEAFF. In nucleotides, the CDR3 is TGTGCCAGCAGTTTCGCAGGGAACACTGAAGCTTTCTTT.

The table lists this clone with a count of one. This chain links TRBV30 with TRBJ2-3; possibly TRBD1 or TRBD2 for D (5 bases each). This CDR3 has 14 residues. Trimming left V 5 bases short and J 0 bases short, with 12 bases between. Looked up from germline, CDR1 is GTSNPN and CDR2 is SVGIG (reference sequence). Written as DNA, the CDR3 is TGTGCCTGGTCCGTCGGGGCGAGCACAGATACGCAGTATTTT. Amino acid sequence: CAWSVGASTDTQYF.

Points on this clone: The same CDR3 can be traced to other DNA sequences in this sample. The chain couples TRBV11-3 to TRBJ2-3; D not resolved. The CDR3 totals 12 residues. The germline V and J ends were trimmed by 9 bases and 1 base, with 8 bases remaining between them. Germline CDR1 reads SGHNT; CDR2 reads YENEEA. As DNA, the CDR3 is TGTGCCAGTTCAACAGGCACAGATACGCAGTATTTT. Residues: CASSTGTDTQYF.